The 27 T cell receptor beta chains listed next were all sequenced from one sample in a study of cytomegalovirus exposure and HLA in healthy donors. TCRdb's copy holds only in-frame clones and misses some; the assay was immunoSEQ multiplex PCR. The table includes 150,000 to 200,000 clones, roughly 80% detected once. Sequenced: PBMCs. These receptors were obtained from a man aged 18 to 29 in good health and CMV-seropositive.

The chain carries TRBV15 and TRBJ2-2; TRBD1 matches at 8 bases. The germline CDR1 and CDR2 sequences are LNHNV and YYDKDF (reference sequence). There are 14 residues in the CDR3. V was clipped by 4 bases and J by 6 bases; unmatched bases: 4. DNA of the CDR3: TGTGCCACCAGCACCGGACAGGGTCCCGGGGAGCTGTTTTTT. Translated: CATSTGQGPGELFF.

The rearrangement uses TRBV19 and TRBJ1-2; 7 nucleotides line up with TRBD1. With V trimmed by 0 bases and J by 7 bases, 5 bases remained unmatched. The germline V gene has CDR1 LNHDA and CDR2 SQIVND (reference sequence). The CDR3 contains 14 residues. CDR3 in amino acids: CASSIDDRDGGYTF. The CDR3 coding sequence is TGTGCCAGTAGTATAGACGACAGGGACGGTGGCTACACCTTC.

V usage is TRBV7-2 and J usage is TRBJ2-7; D is possibly TRBD1 (6 bases). Germline CDR1 and CDR2: SGHTA and FQGNSA. V was shortened by 1 base and J by 3 bases, with 10 bases between the two germline ends. The CDR3 has 14 amino acids. CDR3 coding DNA: TGTGCCAGCAGCTTAGAGGGGGTGTTCTACGAGCAGTACTTC. It translates to CASSLEGVFYEQYF.

The chain links TRBV11-2 to TRBJ2-7; TRBD2 matches 9 bases. The V gene's germline CDR1 is SGHAT and CDR2 FQNNGV. This CDR3 has 14 residues. V dropped 5 bases and J dropped 6; count of bases not matched to a gene: 8. The CDR3 region has the DNA TGTGCCAGCAGCCCTCCAGGCGGGAGGGGCGAGCAGTACTTC. It codes for CASSPPGGRGEQYF.

The chain has TRBV28 and TRBJ2-1, with D possibly matching TRBD1 (6 bases). CDR3 length: 16 amino acids. Trimming pared 3 bases from V and 7 bases from J, leaving 19 bases between. Germline-derived CDR1 and CDR2 are MDHEN and SYDVKM. CDR3 sequence reads: CASSFPAYRDKNEQFF. The CDR3 coding sequence is TGTGCCAGCAGTTTCCCTGCCTACCGGGACAAAAATGAGCAGTTCTTC.

This clone was picked up one time. The chain employs TRBV5-1 and TRBJ2-1, with TRBD1 matching over 8 bases. The V gene's germline CDR1 is SGHRS and CDR2 YFSETQ. The CDR3 runs 17 residues. The junction had 12 bases not matched to a gene; V was cut back by 0 bases and J by 7 bases. The CDR3 loop is CASSLAMTGAVGNEQFF. CDR3 coding DNA: TGCGCCAGCAGCTTGGCGATGACAGGGGCGGTGGGTAATGAGCAGTTCTTC.

This chain connects TRBV10-3 to TRBJ2-7; a weak D match, TRBD2 (6 bases). This CDR3 has 14 residues. Germline assignment: CDR1 ENHRY and CDR2 SYGVKD. Trimming took 2 bases from V and 2 from J, leaving 10 bases between them. Here the CDR3 reads CAISELSGAYEQYF. DNA of the CDR3: TGTGCCATCAGTGAGCTTAGCGGCGCCTACGAGCAGTACTTC.

The chain links TRBV7-2 to TRBJ2-7; possibly TRBD1 for D (6 bases). The CDR3 spans 16 residues. The germline V gene encodes CDR1 SGHTA and CDR2 FQGNSA. V lost 4 bases and J 4 bases, leaving 20 bases between the germline ends. The CDR3, as DNA: TGTGCCAGCAGCTCAGGAGACAGGCCTCCTCGGTACGAGCAGTACTTC. Translated, it gives CASSSGDRPPRYEQYF.

The chain is built from TRBV4-1 and TRBJ2-3, with D possibly TRBD1 on 8 matching bases. V dropped 0 bases and J dropped 7 bases, with 23 bases sitting between them. The CDR3 is 18 amino acids. The V gene's germline CDR1 is MGHRA and CDR2 YSYEKL. The CDR3, as DNA: TGCGCCAGCAGCCAAGATCAGGGGGCTAGCGGCCTTTTTTATACGCAGTATTTT. The encoded protein is CASSQDQGASGLFYTQYF.

The gene calls are TRBV2 and TRBJ1-1; D is uncertain. Germline V gene data show CDR1 as SNHLY and CDR2 as FYNNEI. The ends were cut back, 3 bases at V and 1 base at J, with 6 bases in the middle. This CDR3 contains 13 residues. The CDR3 here is CASSDFGNTEAFF. The CDR3 coding sequence is TGTGCCAGCAGTGATTTCGGGAACACTGAAGCTTTCTTT.

This chain uses TRBV30 with TRBJ2-1, with a tentative D call TRBD2 (6 bases). Germline V CDR1 and CDR2: GTSNPN, SVGIG (reference sequence). The V end lost 3 bases, the J end lost 7 bases, and 16 bases lay between the germline ends. The CDR3 consists of 14 residues. The CDR3 coding sequence is TGTGCCTGGAGCATAGGTGGGGCGGGGAATGAGCAGTTCTTC. It translates to CAWSIGGAGNEQFF.

This clone showed up just a few times. The chain carries TRBV7-3 and TRBJ2-7, with 9 nucleotides matching TRBD1. The CDR3 totals 15 residues. With V trimmed by 3 bases and J by 5 bases, 8 bases remained unmatched. Germline loops: CDR1 SGHTA, CDR2 FQGTGA. CDR3 DNA: TGTGCCAGCAGCTTGGGTGCCGGGACAGGGCACGAGCAGTACTTC. It yields the protein CASSLGAGTGHEQYF. The entire variable domain, with the rest obtained from reference TRBV7-3 and TRBJ2-7, is as follows: GAGVSQTPSNKVTEKGKYVELRCDPISGHTALYWYRQSLGQGPEFLIYFQGTGAADDSGLPNDRFFAVRPEGSVSTLKIQRTERGDSAVYLCASSLGAGTGHEQYFGPGTRLTVT.

V gene TRBV14 combines with J gene TRBJ2-7; D is unclear. Germline V CDR1 and CDR2: SGHDN, FVKESK. The CDR3 runs 15 residues. The V and J ends lost 0 bases and 3 bases respectively, with 12 bases between them. CDR3 DNA: TGTGCCAGCAGCCAAGATAGCAGCACCTTCTACGAGCAGTACTTC. It is translated as CASSQDSSTFYEQYF.

This clone was picked up one time. This chain links TRBV27 with TRBJ1-1; D gene unclear. Looked up from germline, CDR1 is MNHEY and CDR2 is SMNVEV (reference sequence). Trimming took off 1 base at V and 2 bases at J, with 5 bases between the two ends. CDR3 length: 13 amino acids. CDR3 sequence: CASSLLGNTEAFF. The CDR3 nucleotides are TGTGCCAGCAGTTTATTGGGCAACACTGAAGCTTTCTTT.

This clone was observed once. The chain carries TRBV4-3 and TRBJ2-1, with TRBD2 identical over 9 bases. The CDR3 length is 18 residues. CDR1 and CDR2 from the germline V gene are LGHNA and YSLEER. Trimming took 4 bases from V and 2 from J; bases not matched to a gene: 12. The DNA for the CDR3 is TGCGCCAGCAGCCGAAACCCTAGCGGGGCGGCCACCTACAATGAGCAGTTCTTC. It is translated as CASSRNPSGAATYNEQFF.

The J gene is TRBJ2-3, the V gene TRBV28, with 7 bases matching TRBD2. The germline V gene has CDR1 MDHEN and CDR2 SYDVKM. Germline trimming cut 2 bases from V and 3 bases from J; bases unmatched to any gene: 8. The CDR3 length is 16 residues. Here the CDR3 DNA reads TGTGCCAGCAGTTTAAGTGCGGGAGTGCTGACAGATACGCAGTATTTT. This gives the protein CASSLSAGVLTDTQYF. The entire variable domain, with the rest obtained from reference TRBV28 and TRBJ2-3, is as follows: DVKVTQSSRYLVKRTGEKVFLECVQDMDHENMFWYRQDPGLGLRLIYFSYDVKMKEKGDIPEGYSVSREKKERFSLILESASTNQTSMYLCASSLSAGVLTDTQYFGPGTRLTVL.

V gene TRBV2 combines with J gene TRBJ2-5; TRBD2 matches 10 bases. J was trimmed by 11 bases and V by 3 bases; bases with no gene match: 3. Germline V gene sequence: CDR1 SNHLY, CDR2 FYNNEI. The CDR3 runs to 12 residues. CDR3 residues: CASSDEAGGQYF. CDR3 bases: TGTGCCAGCAGTGATGAAGCGGGAGGGCAGTACTTC.

V usage is TRBV27 and J usage is TRBJ2-7, with D perhaps matching TRBD2 (5 bases). CDR1 is MNHEY, CDR2 SMNVEV, per germline (reference sequence). This CDR3 comprises 16 residues. With 3 bases removed from V and 5 bases from J, the gap between germline ends came to 20 bases. The CDR3 bases are TGTGCCAGCAGTTTTGGACGCCCCCCGGGGTCCCACGAGCAGTACTTC. Translation gives CASSFGRPPGSHEQYF.

This clone was observed a single time. The chain carries TRBV4-2 and TRBJ1-1; tentative D call: TRBD1 (6 bases). This CDR3 has 21 residues. Per the germline V gene, CDR1 is LGHNA and CDR2 is YNFKEQ. The germline V and J ends were trimmed by 1 base and 3 bases, with 30 bases remaining between them. The CDR3 DNA reads as TGTGCCAGCAGCCAAGTACCCCTGGCCCGGGGGGCGCGGGGTGCGGACACTGAAGCTTTCTTT. This encodes CASSQVPLARGARGADTEAFF.

This chain connects TRBV7-3 to TRBJ2-1; no definite D call. Germline V gene lookup returns CDR1 SGHTA and CDR2 FQGTGA. V was shortened by 1 base and J by 8 bases, with 6 bases between the two germline ends. The CDR3 loop spans 12 amino acids. CDR3 residues: CASSLNPDEQFF. The CDR3, as DNA: TGTGCCAGCAGCTTAAATCCAGATGAGCAGTTCTTC.

This clone was recorded a few times. The chain has TRBV4-2 and TRBJ2-7, with TRBD1 identical over 11 bases. Germline CDR1 is LGHNA and CDR2 is YNFKEQ. CDR3 length: 15 amino acids. V was pared by 1 base and J by 7 bases, with 6 bases of the junction left unmatched. The CDR3 is CASSQAGQGAQEQYF. In DNA, the CDR3 is TGTGCCAGCAGCCAAGCCGGACAGGGGGCGCAGGAGCAGTACTTC.

The rearrangement links TRBV13 to TRBJ2-7; 7 bases match TRBD1. The CDR3 runs 16 residues. In germline, CDR1 is PRHDT, CDR2 FYEKMQ (reference sequence). V shed 5 bases, J shed 2 bases, and the junction held 12 bases outside the gene matches. CDR3 amino acids: CASSTAGTVFPYEQYF. The CDR3 DNA reads TGTGCCAGCAGCACGGCCGGGACAGTCTTCCCCTACGAGCAGTACTTC.

The V gene is TRBV10-3, the J gene TRBJ1-2; D is unresolved. Trimming stripped 6 bases from V and 7 bases from J, with 18 bases between. The CDR3 has 14 amino acids. Germline loops: CDR1 ENHRY, CDR2 SYGVKD. Here the CDR3 DNA reads TGTGCCATCAGCCAGGACCGGGGAGGGTTTGGCTACACCTTC. Protein: CAISQDRGGFGYTF.

The chain has TRBV28 and TRBJ2-5, with TRBD2 matching over 9 bases. CDR1 is MDHEN and CDR2 is SYDVKM in the germline V gene. After removal of 2 bases from V and 4 bases from J, the junction contained 2 bases not matched to a gene. The CDR3 has 14 residues. CDR3 in DNA: TGTGCCAGCAGTTTACCAGCGGGAGGAGAGACCCAGTACTTC. This encodes CASSLPAGGETQYF. The variable domain in full, completed from reference TRBV28 and TRBJ2-5, reads DVKVTQSSRYLVKRTGEKVFLECVQDMDHENMFWYRQDPGLGLRLIYFSYDVKMKEKGDIPEGYSVSREKKERFSLILESASTNQTSMYLCASSLPAGGETQYFGPGTRLLVL.

The rearrangement joins TRBV28 to TRBJ2-4; D unresolved. This CDR3 is built from 14 residues. Germline V gives CDR1 MDHEN, CDR2 SYDVKM. V lost 3 bases, J lost 3 bases, and 9 bases lay in between. CDR3 in amino acids: CASSLSEVKNIQYF. The CDR3 DNA reads TGTGCCAGCAGTTTGTCAGAGGTCAAAAACATTCAGTACTTC.

The chain employs TRBV19 and TRBJ1-5; a possible D gene is TRBD1 (5 bases). This CDR3 is 15 amino acids long. V lost 4 bases and J 5 bases, leaving 15 bases between the germline ends. CDR1 and CDR2 (germline): LNHDA, SQIVND (reference sequence). The CDR3 nucleotides are TGTGCCAGTAGTAGTAACAGGAGGGATGATCAGCCCCAGCATTTT. It translates to CASSSNRRDDQPQHF.

The gene calls are TRBV5-4 and TRBJ1-4, with D perhaps TRBD1 (5 bases). Germline loops: CDR1 SGHNT, CDR2 YYREEE (reference sequence). Deletions cut 4 bases from V and 0 bases from J, with 13 bases between. The length of the CDR3 is 16 residues. CDR3 in amino acids: CASSPEPTATNEKLFF. CDR3 nucleotides: TGTGCCAGCAGCCCGGAACCGACAGCAACTAATGAAAAACTGTTTTTT. Looking up the rest from reference TRBV5-4 and TRBJ1-4 gives the full variable domain: ETGVTQSPTHLIKTRGQQVTLRCSSQSGHNTVSWYQQALGQGPQFIFQYYREEENGRGNFPPRFSGLQFPNYSSELNVNALELDDSALYLCASSPEPTATNEKLFFGSGTQLSVL.